The 21 T cell receptor beta chains given below trace back to one sample, sequenced in a study of T cell responses to AZD1222 COVID-19 vaccine. The table came from immunoSEQ multiplex PCR; TCRdb's copy has only in-frame clones and leaves some out. This repertoire shows over 75,000 clones, 80% to 90% found once; its top ten account for 31%. Source: peripheral blood, taken on day 0 of AZD1222 vaccination. The receptors shown here come from an adult in good health.

The chain employs TRBV28 and TRBJ2-6; no clear D gene. V was shortened by 7 bases and J by 0 bases, with 16 bases between the two germline ends. The CDR3 covers 17 residues. From germline, CDR1 is MDHEN and CDR2 SYDVKM. In nucleotides, the CDR3 is TGTGCCAGCACCCGAGTCTGGGCGCCCTCTGGGGCCAACGTCCTGACTTTC. This encodes CASTRVWAPSGANVLTF. Full variable domain (remainder filled in from reference TRBV28 and TRBJ2-6): DVKVTQSSRYLVKRTGEKVFLECVQDMDHENMFWYRQDPGLGLRLIYFSYDVKMKEKGDIPEGYSVSREKKERFSLILESASTNQTSMYLCASTRVWAPSGANVLTFGAGSRLTVL.

V gene TRBV6-2 or TRBV6-3 combines with J gene TRBJ2-7; 11 positions match TRBD1. With 5 bases clipped from V and 6 bases from J, the junction kept 6 bases outside the gene matches. Germline CDR1 MNHEY, CDR2 SVGEGT. This CDR3 is built from 14 residues. CDR3 in DNA: TGTGCCAGCAGTCCGGACAGGGGGCTAGGCGAGCAGTACTTC. Its protein product is CASSPDRGLGEQYF.

V usage is TRBV9 and J usage is TRBJ2-5; 10 nucleotides line up with TRBD1. Trimming at V came to 5 bases and at J to 5 bases, leaving 6 bases not matched to a gene. Per germline, CDR1 SGDLS and CDR2 YYNGEE. The CDR3 contains 14 residues. This chain's CDR3 is CASSGTGVVETQYF. The CDR3 bases are TGTGCCAGCAGTGGGACAGGGGTGGTGGAGACCCAGTACTTC.

The V call is TRBV9, the J call TRBJ2-7; a possible D gene is TRBD1 (5 bases). This CDR3 contains 13 residues. The germline V and J ends were trimmed by 2 bases and 2 bases, with 8 bases remaining between them. Germline lookup yields CDR1 SGDLS and CDR2 YYNGEE. The CDR3 here is CASSVGPPYEQYF. The CDR3 bases are TGTGCCAGCAGCGTGGGGCCCCCCTACGAGCAGTACTTC.

The V and J genes are TRBV21-1 and TRBJ1-4. TRBV21-1 is a listed pseudogene. CDR3 size: 19 residues. CDR3 in DNA: TGTGCCAGCCGTGGCGTTCCGGGACTCCTTCTCCTTAGGAATGAAAAACTGTTTTTT. As protein: CASRGVPGLLLLRNEKLFF.

The V gene is TRBV11-2, the J gene TRBJ1-1; D gene uncertain. Germline assignment: CDR1 SGHAT and CDR2 FQNNGV. The CDR3 runs 11 residues. Deletions cut 5 bases from V and 7 bases from J, with 8 bases between. CDR3 residues: CASSAVIEAFF. CDR3 nucleotide sequence: TGTGCCAGCAGCGCCGTCATTGAAGCTTTCTTT. Drawing the rest from reference TRBV11-2 and TRBJ1-1, the complete variable domain is EAGVAQSPRYKIIEKRQSVAFWCNPISGHATLYWYQQILGQGPKLLIQFQNNGVVDDSQLPKDRFSAERLKGVDSTLKIQPAKLEDSAVYLCASSAVIEAFFGQGTRLTVV.

The chain joins TRBV18 to TRBJ2-5; possibly TRBD1 for D (6 bases). The germline V and J ends were trimmed by 6 bases and 1 base, with 9 bases remaining between them. Germline CDR1 is KGHSH and CDR2 is LQKENI. The CDR3 contains 13 residues. DNA of the CDR3: TGTGCCAGCTCGCGACAGGTCCAAGAGACCCAGTACTTC. It yields the protein CASSRQVQETQYF.

The CDR3 loop reads CASSSPEKLFF. Written as DNA, the CDR3 is TGTGCCAGCAGCTCACCTGAAAAACTGTTTTTT. The genes are TRBV21-1 and TRBJ1-4. TRBV21-1 represents a pseudogene. The CDR3 has 11 residues.

This clone was picked up one time. This rearrangement joins TRBV28 to TRBJ1-6, with TRBD1 as a possible D gene (5 bases). The CDR3 sequence is 15 residues long. Germline-derived CDR1 and CDR2 are MDHEN and SYDVKM. Between the trimmed V and J ends, which lost 2 bases and 11 bases, there was a span of 16 bases. CDR3 DNA: TGTGCCAGCAGTTTAGAGGGGCTCGCTCTGGCACCCCTCCACTTT. Amino acid sequence: CASSLEGLALAPLHF.

The genes are TRBV5-1 and TRBJ2-5, with D tentatively TRBD2 (6 bases). V gave up 4 bases and J gave up 5 bases, with 21 bases separating them. CDR3 length: 16 amino acids. Looked up from germline, CDR1 is SGHRS and CDR2 is YFSETQ. The CDR3 coding sequence is TGCGCCAGCAGCGTACGAGGGGACCTGGGGAGGGAGACCCAGTACTTC. Translated: CASSVRGDLGRETQYF.

J is TRBJ2-7 and V is TRBV28; TRBD1 is a possible D gene (5 bases). CDR3 length equals 17 residues. CDR1 MDHEN and CDR2 SYDVKM come from the germline V gene. Trimming shortened V by 1 base and J by 4 bases, and 20 bases separated the two germline ends. The CDR3: CASSLFPDSILGYEQYF. Written as DNA, the CDR3 is TGTGCCAGCAGTTTATTCCCCGACAGTATATTGGGATACGAGCAGTACTTC.

The chain carries TRBV7-8 and TRBJ2-7; 8 positions agree with TRBD2. J gave up 4 bases and V 5 bases, and 10 bases lay outside the gene matches. Germline assignment: CDR1 SGHVS and CDR2 FQNEAQ. The CDR3 covers 15 residues. In DNA form, the CDR3 reads TGTGCCAGCAGCCTAGAGGGTAGCGGGATTTACGAGCAGTACTTC. As protein: CASSLEGSGIYEQYF.

V usage is TRBV30 and J usage is TRBJ2-7; weak D call: TRBD2 (5 bases). The CDR3 is 14 residues long. Germline V gene lookup returns CDR1 GTSNPN and CDR2 SVGIG (reference sequence). With 0 bases removed from V and 0 bases from J, the gap between germline ends came to 9 bases. CDR3 coding DNA: TGTGCCTGGAGTGTACCGGGAATCTCCTACGAGCAGTACTTC. Encoded protein: CAWSVPGISYEQYF.

The J gene is TRBJ2-7, the V gene TRBV5-4, with D perhaps matching TRBD2 (7 bases). The CDR3 spans 16 residues. Germline CDR1 reads SGHNT; CDR2 reads YYREEE (reference sequence). The V gene lost 4 bases and the J gene lost 2 bases, with 19 bases spanning the gap. As DNA, the CDR3 is TGTGCCAGCAGCGACGGGGGGCCAGACTTCGCCTACGAGCAGTACTTC. This codes for CASSDGGPDFAYEQYF.

This clone occurred once. V is TRBV5-6 and J is TRBJ2-3; D unresolved. There are 15 residues in the CDR3. Germline lookup yields CDR1 SGHDT and CDR2 YYEEEE. V dropped 4 bases and J dropped 4 bases, with 16 bases sitting between them. CDR3 protein: CASSPGPSYADTQYF. The CDR3 region has the DNA TGTGCCAGCAGCCCCGGTCCGAGTTACGCAGATACGCAGTATTTT.

This clone appeared a single time. CDR3 sequence (DNA): TGTGCCAGCAGTTGGCCCCCGGACACTGAAGCTTTCTTT. Translated, it gives CASSWPPDTEAFF. The J gene is TRBJ1-1, the V gene TRBV27; the D is unclear. CDR1 MNHEY and CDR2 SMNVEV come from the germline V gene (reference sequence). The CDR3 is 13 amino acids. The V and J ends lost 4 bases and 3 bases respectively, with 9 bases between them.

The V gene is TRBV30, the J gene TRBJ1-1, with TRBD1 matching 7 bases. CDR1 is GTSNPN, CDR2 SVGIG, per germline (reference sequence). The CDR3 is 16 residues long. Germline trimming cut 0 bases from V and 10 bases from J; bases unmatched to any gene: 17. The CDR3 DNA sequence: TGTGCCTGGAGTGTAAAGGTTGGGAGACAGGGAAGAGCAGCTTTCTTT. This translates into CAWSVKVGRQGRAAFF.

V is TRBV9 and J is TRBJ1-5; the D is unclear. V lost 4 bases and J 4 bases, leaving 15 bases between the germline ends. The CDR3 runs to 15 residues. CDR1 SGDLS and CDR2 YYNGEE come from the germline V gene. Written as DNA, the CDR3 is TGTGCCAGCAGCCCAGGACCCGATGGAAATCAGCCCCAGCATTTT. As protein: CASSPGPDGNQPQHF. The full variable domain, rest sourced from reference TRBV9 and TRBJ1-5, is DSGVTQTPKHLITATGQRVTLRCSPRSGDLSVYWYQQSLDQGLQFLIQYYNGEERAKGNILERFSAQQFPDLHSELNLSSLELGDSALYFCASSPGPDGNQPQHFGDGTRLSIL.

V gene TRBV7-2 combines with J gene TRBJ2-7; 8 bases match TRBD2. The CDR3 totals 15 residues. Germline CDR1 is SGHTA and CDR2 is FQGNSA. J gave up 2 bases and V 10 bases, and 13 bases lay outside the gene matches. The CDR3 DNA sequence: TGTGCCACCTCTTCCCGGGAGGGAGACACCTACGAGCAGTACTTC. This encodes CATSSREGDTYEQYF.

The chain employs TRBV6-5 and TRBJ2-1; 8 positions match TRBD1. The germline V gene has CDR1 MNHEY and CDR2 SVGAGI. The trim removed 10 bases at V and 3 bases at J, leaving 11 bases unmatched. The CDR3 extends over 15 amino acids. This CDR3 reads CATAEQGEIYNEQFF. DNA for the CDR3: TGTGCCACTGCCGAACAGGGGGAGATCTACAATGAGCAGTTCTTC.

The chain has TRBV2 and TRBJ1-5, with a weak D call TRBD1 (5 bases). The V end was cut by 7 bases, the J end by 4 bases, with 11 bases between. Looked up from germline, CDR1 is SNHLY and CDR2 is FYNNEI. This CDR3 has 13 amino acids. CDR3 sequence reads: CASIPEGNQPQHF. CDR3 in DNA: TGTGCCAGCATCCCTGAGGGGAATCAGCCCCAGCATTTT.